The entry below describes one TCR beta chain. Its antigen remains unidentified. Germline CDR1 DFQATT, CDR2 SNEGSKA (reference sequence). The CDR3 sequence is 16 residues long. Germline trimming cut 2 bases from V and 6 bases from J; bases unmatched to any gene: 10. This sample is drawn from a study of CD8+CD57+ T cells in acquired aplastic anemia. Genomic DNA provided the template from which TCR beta VDJ and CDR3 profiles were obtained. TCRdb re-analysed the reads in MiXCR, keeping a single row per CDR3 protein. The table has around 180,000 distinct CDR3 sequences, about three fifths seen once. Study results and caveats: Patients and controls had in common around 29 CD8+ CDR3 sequences.

Specimen: sorted CD4+, CD8+, or CD8+CD57+ T cells (not recorded which) from PBMCs. J is TRBJ1-2 and V is TRBV20-1; 12 bases agree with TRBD1. The TCR comes from a human donor with severe aplastic anemia or a healthy control (not recorded which). The CDR3 DNA is TGCAGTGCTAGATATCCGGGGACAGGGGGCTTGGATGGCTACACCTTC. It is translated as CSARYPGTGGLDGYTF.